A selection of T cell receptor beta chains follows, all from one sample in a study of T-cell memory formation after mild COVID-19. A single record per CDR3 protein comes from TCRdb applying MiXCR to the 5' RACE reads. The sample gives about 360,000 distinct CDR3 sequences, under 15% of which show up once; over 20% is in the top ten. Sequenced: PBMCs or a T cell subset sorted from them (not recorded which). The source of these receptors is a man younger than 30 who had mild COVID-19 (a few samples of this study predate the infection). Cell type and time point are not known. Each CDR3 is given with its conserved first and last residue. The D gene is left open where the match is weak. The size entry is marked missing in some rows and otherwise reads once, few, many or a size class.

cdr3_aa cdr3_nt v_call cdr3_length clone_size j_call d_call
CASSQELAGYEQYF TGCGCCAGCAGCCAGGAACTAGCGGGATACGAGCAGTACTTC TRBV5-1 14 few TRBJ2-7 TRBD2
CASSVNNYGYTF TGTGCCAGCAGCGTCAATAACTATGGCTACACCTTC TRBV7-2 12 - TRBJ1-2 -
CASSLAGQGAGGYTF TGTGCCAGCAGCTTAGCGGGACAGGGGGCTGGTGGCTACACCTTC TRBV7-2 15 many TRBJ1-2 TRBD1
CASGPRDSPYEQYF TGTGCTAGTGGTCCCCGGGACTCGCCCTACGAGCAGTACTTC TRBV12-5 14 - TRBJ2-7 -
CASSLGQTQETQYF TGCGCCAGCAGCTTGGGACAGACACAAGAGACCCAGTACTTC TRBV5-1 14 few TRBJ2-5 -
CSARRTSGGAYNEQFF TGCAGTGCTAGAAGGACTAGCGGGGGGGCCTACAATGAGCAGTTCTTC TRBV20-1 16 - TRBJ2-1 TRBD2
CSVGSRLSTDTQYF TGCAGCGTTGGATCGAGGCTTTCCACAGATACGCAGTATTTT TRBV29-1 14 few TRBJ2-3 -
CASSIGGVGDTQYF TGTGCCAGTAGTATCGGCGGGGTTGGAGATACGCAGTATTTT TRBV19 14 few TRBJ2-3 -
CASSQETQYF TGTGCCAGCAGCCAAGAGACCCAGTACTTC TRBV7-9 10 many TRBJ2-5 -
CASSPIGGHLSTDTQYF TGTGCCAGCAGCCCAATCGGGGGGCACCTTAGCACAGATACGCAGTATTTT TRBV11-2 17 few TRBJ2-3 -
CSARAKDRLYEQYF TGCAGTGCTAGAGCGAAGGACAGACTTTACGAGCAGTACTTC TRBV20-1 14 few TRBJ2-7 -
CASRTGVLNTGELFF TGTGCCAGTAGGACAGGGGTCTTGAACACCGGGGAGCTGTTTTTT TRBV19 15 - TRBJ2-2 TRBD1
CASSMGLAGRTDTQYF TGCGCCAGCAGCATGGGACTAGCGGGGCGCACAGATACGCAGTATTTT TRBV5-1 16 few TRBJ2-3 TRBD2
CASSLGGEADTQYF TGTGCCAGCAGCTTGGGGGGGGAGGCAGATACGCAGTATTTT TRBV6-5 14 - TRBJ2-3 TRBD2
CSASHTSGRVGEQFF TGCAGTGCTTCTCACACTAGCGGACGCGTGGGTGAGCAGTTCTTC TRBV20-1 15 few TRBJ2-1 TRBD2
CASSRDGPYTEAFF TGTGCCAGCAGCCGTGACGGGCCCTACACTGAAGCTTTCTTT TRBV13 14 - TRBJ1-1 -
CASIRILGTGELFF TGTGCCAGCATTCGGATCCTAGGCACCGGGGAGCTGTTTTTT TRBV12-3/TRBV12-4 14 - TRBJ2-2 -
CASSQEWRAEQFF TGCGCCAGCAGCCAAGAATGGAGGGCTGAGCAGTTCTTC TRBV4-1 13 few TRBJ2-1 -
CASRERTPETQYF TGTGCCAGCAGGGAGCGGACTCCGGAGACCCAGTACTTC TRBV6-1 13 - TRBJ2-5 -
CASSPTRVETQYF TGTGCCAGCAGTCCCACACGGGTAGAGACCCAGTACTTC TRBV28 13 - TRBJ2-5 -
CASSNRGSSGSYNEQFF TGTGCCAGCAGCAATAGAGGCTCTAGCGGTTCCTACAATGAGCAGTTCTTC TRBV13 17 - TRBJ2-1 TRBD2
CASRGRPGVQFF TGCGCCAGCAGAGGCAGGCCGGGAGTGCAGTTCTTC TRBV4-1 12 - TRBJ2-1 -
CASSPSWDAERQFF TGTGCCAGCAGTCCGAGCTGGGACGCTGAGAGGCAGTTCTTC TRBV11-2 14 - TRBJ2-1 -
CSVSIGLSTANEKLFF TGCAGCGTCTCAATAGGTCTCTCAACGGCTAATGAAAAACTGTTTTTT TRBV29-1 16 few TRBJ1-4 -
CASSSARDPTNEKLFF TGTGCCAGCAGCTCCGCGCGGGATCCAACTAATGAAAAACTGTTTTTT TRBV13 16 - TRBJ1-4 -
CASSLVGGNRRETQYF TGTGCCAGCAGCTTGGTCGGGGGGAACAGGCGGGAGACCCAGTACTTC TRBV7-2 16 many TRBJ2-5 TRBD2
CASSQGDRSPLHF TGCGCCAGCAGCCAAGGGGATCGGTCACCCCTCCACTTT TRBV4-1 13 few TRBJ1-6 -
CSARDGERGGNEQFF TGCAGTGCTAGAGATGGCGAGCGGGGGGGCAATGAGCAGTTCTTC TRBV20-1 15 - TRBJ2-1 TRBD2
CASRRTGGKNEQFF TGTGCCAGCAGGAGGACAGGGGGAAAGAATGAGCAGTTCTTC TRBV2 14 few TRBJ2-1 TRBD1
CASSANTGNSPLHF TGTGCCAGCAGCGCAAACACAGGGAACTCACCCCTCCACTTT TRBV11-2 14 - TRBJ1-6 -
CASSPRTGVEQYF TGTGCCAGCAGTCCGAGGACAGGGGTTGAGCAGTACTTC TRBV12-3/TRBV12-4 13 many TRBJ2-7 TRBD1
CASSFLRGETQYF TGTGCCAGCAGCTTTTTGAGGGGAGAGACCCAGTACTTC TRBV5-5 13 - TRBJ2-5 -